Below are 9 T cell receptor beta chains sequenced from a single sample in a study of shared clonotypes between healthy human individuals (dated by TCRdb to 2018 to 2021). CD8 naive samples were obtained by positive selection for CCR7 among CD45RO-negative cells, yielding a CD45RA+CCR7+ population from which TemRA cells were excluded. The method was the immunoSEQ multiplex PCR assay. TCRdb carries this immuneACCESS record with in-frame sequences only. Its versions omit some clonotypes, under half of them owing to an unresolved V gene in the studies checked, with the rest unexplained. The sample table holds approximately 2,000,000 clones, of which over 85% were seen once. The biggest ten clones account for about 1.6% of the sample. What was sequenced was naive CD8+ T cells from PBMCs. Sample cell subset or site, as interpreted from the label and publication: CD45RA+CCR7+. The source of these receptors is a man between 18 and 29 years old in good health. Some clones in this sample may be carry-over from other donors' samples.

The chain uses TRBV10-3 and TRBJ2-3; D remains unclear. The CDR3 is 13 amino acids. Germline values: CDR1 ENHRY, CDR2 SYGVKD. Trimming left V 6 bases short and J 2 bases short, with 9 bases between. The CDR3 region is CAIRAENTDTQYF. The CDR3 nucleotides read TGTGCCATCAGGGCGGAGAACACAGATACGCAGTATTTT.

This clone was detected a few times. The same CDR3 can be traced to other DNA sequences in this sample. The chain has TRBV30 and TRBJ1-1, with D uncertain. CDR1 and CDR2 from the germline V gene are GTSNPN and SVGIG (reference sequence). V lost 3 bases and J lost 0, with 8 bases in between. This CDR3 has 13 residues. Here the CDR3 reads CAWRGRMNTEAFF. CDR3 DNA sequence: TGTGCCTGGAGGGGGAGAATGAACACTGAAGCTTTCTTT.

This chain links TRBV4-2 with TRBJ2-7, with D unresolved. The germline V gene encodes CDR1 LGHNA and CDR2 YNFKEQ. The CDR3 loop spans 16 amino acids. The germline V and J ends were trimmed by 3 bases and 3 bases, with 18 bases remaining between them. The CDR3 region has the DNA TGTGCCAGCAGCCAGGACGAAGACGGCCTCCTCTACGAGCAGTACTTC. Its protein product is CASSQDEDGLLYEQYF.

The CDR3 DNA reads TGTGCCAGCAGCTTGGCCATTGGAGCGACCGGAAACACCATATATTTT. Its translation: CASSLAIGATGNTIYF. The J gene is TRBJ1-3, the V gene TRBV5-6; the D is unclear. The CDR3 totals 16 residues. With 0 bases removed from V and 4 bases from J, the gap between germline ends came to 14 bases. Germline V gives CDR1 SGHDT, CDR2 YYEEEE. The full variable domain, rest sourced from reference TRBV5-6 and TRBJ1-3, is DAGVTQSPTHLIKTRGQQVTLRCSPKSGHDTVSWYQQALGQGPQFIFQYYEEEERQRGNFPDRFSGHQFPNYSSELNVNALLLGDSALYLCASSLAIGATGNTIYFGEGSWLTVV.

This sequence joins TRBV7-3 and TRBJ2-1, with D perhaps matching TRBD2 (6 bases). The CDR3 has 17 amino acids. Trimming cost V 5 bases and J 0 bases, with 17 bases left between them. CDR1 and CDR2 from the germline V gene are SGHTA and FQGTGA. CDR3 sequence: CASSATKRGSSYNEQFF. In DNA, the CDR3 is TGTGCCAGCAGCGCTACAAAACGGGGGAGCTCCTACAATGAGCAGTTCTTC.

This CDR3 reads CASSLGRGARGYTF. In DNA form, the CDR3 reads TGTGCCAGCAGCCTGGGGCGAGGGGCGCGAGGCTACACCTTC. V gene TRBV5-4 combines with J gene TRBJ1-2; D is perhaps TRBD1 (5 bases). The CDR3 contains 14 residues. The germline V gene encodes CDR1 SGHNT and CDR2 YYREEE (reference sequence). V was shortened by 4 bases and J by 8 bases, with 18 bases between the two germline ends.

This clone was seen a single time. The genes are TRBV27 and TRBJ2-7, with 7 bases aligning to TRBD1. J was trimmed by 3 bases and V by 8 bases; bases with no gene match: 4. The length of the CDR3 is 12 residues. Germline V gene lookup returns CDR1 MNHEY and CDR2 SMNVEV (reference sequence). As DNA, the CDR3 is TGTGCCAGCGGGACAGAGGGCTACGAGCAGTACTTC. Protein product: CASGTEGYEQYF.

The genes are TRBV20-1 and TRBJ2-5; the D is unclear. CDR3 length equals 9 residues. Looked up from germline, CDR1 is DFQATT and CDR2 is SNEGSKA (reference sequence). V lost 6 bases, J lost 3 bases, and 2 bases lay in between. CDR3 region: CSAEETQYF. The CDR3, as DNA: TGCAGTGCCGAAGAGACCCAGTACTTC.

V gene TRBV28 combines with J gene TRBJ2-1; TRBD1 aligns across 8 bases. J was trimmed by 5 bases and V by 7 bases; bases with no gene match: 4. CDR1 and CDR2 from the germline V gene are MDHEN and SYDVKM. The CDR3 runs 13 residues. The CDR3 bases are TGTGCCAGCACCCTGGGACAGGACAATGAGCAGTTCTTC. Its protein product is CASTLGQDNEQFF.